Given below is one T cell receptor beta chain in context. Its matching antigen is unknown. This CDR3 is 14 amino acids long. Germline loops: CDR1 SGHRS, CDR2 YFSETQ. The ends were cut back, 0 bases at V and 3 bases at J, with 9 bases in the middle. This sample was included in a study of CD8 T cells in Susac syndrome. Study in general: At blood draw, Susac syndrome patients were therapy-naive, on corticosteroids, or on intravenous immunoglobulin alone. Findings and caveats of the study: CD8+ clonal expansion in Susac was maximal in TEMRA cells and in active patients.

An amount of RNA that ranged from roughly 0.5 to 1 ug was reverse transcribed with random hexamers. Amplification of TCR beta CDR3 used immunoSEQ multiplex PCR across 54 Vbeta and 13 Jbeta. TCRdb reprocessed the immunoSEQ multiplex PCR reads via MiXCR and lists one record per CDR3 protein. The sample lists fewer than 90,000 distinct CDR3 sequences; approximately 93% were seen once. This TCR was sampled from a human donor with Susac syndrome. Source material: CD8+ T cells from PBMCs. V and J are TRBV5-1 and TRBJ1-1, with D hard to call. CDR3 nucleotides: TGCGCCAGCAGCTTGGCCGGTACAGACACTGAAGCTTTCTTT. This codes for CASSLAGTDTEAFF.